The 8 T cell receptor beta chains reported below all come from one sample, sequenced in a study of response to subunit inactivated influenza vaccine. TCRdb re-analysed the RT-PCR reads in MiXCR, keeping a single row per CDR3 protein. The table records over 750,000 distinct CDR3 sequences, around 20% of them present only once. The input for sequencing was PBMCs from blood, taken roughly 5 days after vaccination. The receptors here all came from a man in his fifties who received an inactivated influenza vaccine.

V is TRBV12-3 or TRBV12-4 and J is TRBJ1-2; D remains unclear. The CDR3 has 13 amino acids. Trimming took 1 base from V and 7 from J, leaving 10 bases between them. The CDR3: CASSLGRTGGYTF. As DNA, the CDR3 is TGTGCCAGCAGTTTAGGGCGCACGGGTGGCTACACCTTC.

This clonotype showed up just a few times. The chain uses TRBV5-1 and TRBJ2-3; 9 bases agree with TRBD1. The CDR3 is made up of 16 amino acids. V lost 4 bases to trimming and J lost 4 bases; unmatched junction nucleotides: 10. Per germline, CDR1 SGHRS and CDR2 YFSETQ. CDR3 DNA sequence: TGCGCCAGCAGCCCGCGGCAACAGGGGGCATCAGATACGCAGTATTTT. Protein sequence: CASSPRQQGASDTQYF.

This clonotype was seen a few times. This chain connects TRBV3-1 to TRBJ2-1; TRBD2 agrees at 7 bases. V dropped 3 bases and J dropped 10; count of bases not matched to a gene: 3. This CDR3 is built from 12 residues. Germline assignment: CDR1 LGHDT and CDR2 YNNKEL (reference sequence). CDR3: CASSQAGGEQFF. The CDR3 bases are TGTGCCAGCAGCCAGGCCGGGGGGGAGCAGTTCTTC.

The rearrangement links TRBV5-1 to TRBJ2-7; D is unresolved. Germline loops: CDR1 SGHRS, CDR2 YFSETQ. The V end lost 6 bases, the J end lost 5 bases, and 15 bases lay between the germline ends. The CDR3 length is 13 residues. The CDR3 DNA reads as TGCGCCAGCAACCAGGCGCCGGCGAACGAGCAGTACTTC. Protein sequence: CASNQAPANEQYF.

This clonotype has a count of ten or more. The chain carries TRBV5-1 and TRBJ2-7; D may be TRBD2 (6 bases). Germline CDR1 SGHRS, CDR2 YFSETQ. CDR3 length equals 13 residues. Between the trimmed V and J ends, which lost 6 bases and 0 bases, there was a span of 10 bases. CDR3 sequence: CASTPTSSYEQYF. As DNA, the CDR3 is TGCGCCAGCACTCCGACTAGCTCCTACGAGCAGTACTTC.

CDR3 amino acids: CSAREWGDEQYF. The CDR3 nucleotides read TGCAGTGCTAGAGAATGGGGAGACGAGCAGTACTTC. V gene TRBV20-1 combines with J gene TRBJ2-7, with D perhaps TRBD2 (5 bases). Germline V gives CDR1 DFQATT, CDR2 SNEGSKA (reference sequence). The CDR3 consists of 12 residues. Trimming left V 0 bases short and J 5 bases short, with 8 bases between.

This clonotype was found a few times. The chain combines TRBV5-6 with TRBJ1-2, with D possibly TRBD1 on 6 matching bases. Per germline, CDR1 SGHDT and CDR2 YYEEEE. Trimming took 5 bases from V and 1 from J, leaving 12 bases between them. The CDR3 consists of 14 residues. The CDR3 nucleotides are TGTGCCAGCAGAGAAGGACAGCTTAACTATGGCTACACCTTC. Translating gives CASREGQLNYGYTF.

The V and J genes are TRBV3-1 and TRBJ2-5, with 9 bases lining up with TRBD2. Per germline, CDR1 LGHDT and CDR2 YNNKEL (reference sequence). CDR3 length: 16 residues. V lost 1 base to trimming and J lost 1 base; unmatched junction nucleotides: 4. CDR3 DNA sequence: TGTGCCAGCAGCCAAGCAAGCGGGGGGATCCAAGAGACCCAGTACTTC. Protein sequence: CASSQASGGIQETQYF.